The rows below give T cell receptor beta chains drawn from one sample of a study of blood T cells in healthy people across ages. TCRdb called the 5' RACE reads again in MiXCR, with one record for every CDR3 protein. The sample consists of over 600,000 distinct CDR3 sequences, about 43% of them appearing once. The source material was blood. These receptors all come from a man of 80 years or more in good health. Each CDR3 is given with its conserved first and last residue. D genes are given only for firm matches. Some rows have no size entry. The others give once, few or many, or a class for an expanded clone.

abundance: -
v_gene: TRBV6-2/TRBV6-3
d_gene: -
j_gene: TRBJ1-4
CDR3aa: CASSYGSVATNEKLFF
CDR3nt: TGTGCCAGCAGTTACGGATCAGTTGCAACTAATGAAAAACTGTTTTTT

abundance: -
v_gene: TRBV25-1
d_gene: TRBD1
j_gene: TRBJ1-2
CDR3aa: CASSEYGTGTDSYTF
CDR3nt: TGTGCCAGCAGTGAATATGGGACAGGGACGGATAGCTACACCTTC

abundance: -
v_gene: TRBV7-9
d_gene: TRBD2
j_gene: TRBJ2-5
CDR3aa: CASSLTTSGSTETQYF
CDR3nt: TGTGCCAGCAGCTTAACGACTAGCGGGAGTACAGAGACCCAGTACTTC

abundance: -
v_gene: TRBV29-1
d_gene: -
j_gene: TRBJ2-7
CDR3aa: CSVEKGRGSEQYF
CDR3nt: TGCAGCGTCGAGAAGGGACGGGGGAGCGAGCAGTACTTC

abundance: -
v_gene: TRBV6-2/TRBV6-3
d_gene: -
j_gene: TRBJ2-7
CDR3aa: CASTINPTLEQYF
CDR3nt: TGTGCCAGCACTATCAATCCCACCCTCGAGCAGTACTTC

abundance: once
v_gene: TRBV5-1
d_gene: -
j_gene: TRBJ2-2
CDR3aa: CASSLWALGTGELFF
CDR3nt: TGCGCCAGCAGCTTGTGGGCTTTGGGCACCGGGGAGCTGTTTTTT

abundance: -
v_gene: TRBV20-1
d_gene: TRBD2
j_gene: TRBJ2-1
CDR3aa: CSARWTSGNNEQFF
CDR3nt: TGCAGTGCTAGATGGACTAGCGGAAACAATGAGCAGTTCTTC

abundance: -
v_gene: TRBV7-2
d_gene: TRBD1
j_gene: TRBJ1-4
CDR3aa: CASRTGGQGYEKLFF
CDR3nt: TGTGCCAGCAGAACCGGGGGACAGGGGTATGAAAAACTGTTTTTT

abundance: -
v_gene: TRBV29-1
d_gene: TRBD2
j_gene: TRBJ2-7
CDR3aa: CSAAGTSGSYEQYF
CDR3nt: TGCAGCGCAGCGGGGACTAGCGGTTCCTACGAGCAGTACTTC

abundance: -
v_gene: TRBV7-2
d_gene: -
j_gene: TRBJ2-5
CDR3aa: CASSLALVRDRETQYF
CDR3nt: TGTGCCAGCAGCTTAGCGCTAGTGCGGGACAGAGAGACCCAGTACTTC

abundance: -
v_gene: TRBV6-2/TRBV6-3
d_gene: -
j_gene: TRBJ2-6
CDR3aa: CASTVYSGANVLTF
CDR3nt: TGTGCCAGCACCGTCTACTCTGGGGCCAACGTCCTGACTTTC

abundance: -
v_gene: TRBV7-2
d_gene: TRBD1
j_gene: TRBJ1-4
CDR3aa: CASSSGQGRQKLFF
CDR3nt: TGTGCCAGCAGCTCGGGACAGGGGAGGCAAAAACTGTTTTTT

abundance: -
v_gene: TRBV4-2
d_gene: TRBD2
j_gene: TRBJ2-3
CDR3aa: CASTSTEASGLIGTDTQYF
CDR3nt: TGTGCCAGCACCTCTACTGAGGCTAGCGGGTTAATTGGCACAGATACGCAGTATTTT

abundance: -
v_gene: TRBV2
d_gene: -
j_gene: TRBJ2-5
CDR3aa: CASSAGEQETQYF
CDR3nt: TGTGCCAGCAGTGCGGGTGAGCAAGAGACCCAGTACTTC

abundance: few
v_gene: TRBV20-1
d_gene: -
j_gene: TRBJ1-1
CDR3aa: CSASATLGQLNTEAFF
CDR3nt: TGCAGTGCTAGTGCGACCCTGGGACAACTGAACACTGAAGCTTTCTTT

abundance: few
v_gene: TRBV7-2
d_gene: -
j_gene: TRBJ2-4
CDR3aa: CASSLAGGEKNIQYF
CDR3nt: TGTGCCAGCAGCTTAGCGGGAGGAGAAAAAAACATTCAGTACTTC

abundance: many
v_gene: TRBV6-5
d_gene: TRBD2
j_gene: TRBJ2-7
CDR3aa: CASSYSILPSGAYEQYF
CDR3nt: TGTGCCAGCAGTTACTCGATCCTTCCTAGCGGGGCCTACGAGCAGTACTTC

abundance: -
v_gene: TRBV6-6
d_gene: -
j_gene: TRBJ1-2
CDR3aa: CASSYEGDGYTF
CDR3nt: TGTGCCAGCAGTTACGAAGGGGATGGCTACACCTTC

abundance: -
v_gene: TRBV28
d_gene: -
j_gene: TRBJ2-1
CDR3aa: CATTRRPYEQFF
CDR3nt: TGTGCCACTACGCGGAGGCCCTACGAGCAGTTCTTC

abundance: many
v_gene: TRBV12-3/TRBV12-4
d_gene: -
j_gene: TRBJ2-3
CDR3aa: CASSLLRGYNTDTQYF
CDR3nt: TGTGCCAGCAGTTTACTTCGGGGGTACAACACAGATACGCAGTATTTT

abundance: few
v_gene: TRBV4-2
d_gene: TRBD2
j_gene: TRBJ2-4
CDR3aa: CASSQGQEGLAGVSRVTKNIQYF
CDR3nt: TGTGCCAGCAGCCAAGGACAGGAAGGACTAGCGGGAGTGTCACGGGTAACCAAAAACATTCAGTACTTC

abundance: -
v_gene: TRBV21-1
d_gene: -
j_gene: TRBJ2-2
CDR3aa: CARGTVVRTGELFF
CDR3nt: TGTGCCAGGGGGACAGTGGTGCGCACCGGGGAGCTGTTTTTT

abundance: once
v_gene: TRBV10-3
d_gene: -
j_gene: TRBJ2-6
CDR3aa: CAISDSGANVLTF
CDR3nt: TGTGCCATCAGTGATTCTGGGGCCAACGTCCTGACTTTC

abundance: -
v_gene: TRBV28
d_gene: -
j_gene: TRBJ2-1
CDR3aa: CASSVSRDNRLFF
CDR3nt: TGTGCCAGCAGTGTATCCCGGGACAATCGGCTGTTCTTC

abundance: once
v_gene: TRBV5-1
d_gene: -
j_gene: TRBJ2-1
CDR3aa: CASRVRSFQETQFF
CDR3nt: TGCGCCAGCAGGGTCCGGAGTTTCCAAGAGACCCAGTTCTTC

abundance: few
v_gene: TRBV9
d_gene: -
j_gene: TRBJ2-1
CDR3aa: CASSVVAGRNEQFF
CDR3nt: TGTGCCAGCAGCGTAGTGGCAGGGAGGAATGAGCAGTTCTTC

abundance: few
v_gene: TRBV7-2
d_gene: -
j_gene: TRBJ2-3
CDR3aa: CASSLQNQGRFTDTQYF
CDR3nt: TGTGCCAGCAGCCTCCAAAACCAGGGACGATTCACAGATACGCAGTATTTT

abundance: -
v_gene: TRBV11-3
d_gene: -
j_gene: TRBJ2-5
CDR3aa: CASSPGSGTQETQYF
CDR3nt: TGTGCCAGCAGCCCCGGGTCGGGGACCCAAGAGACCCAGTACTTC

abundance: many
v_gene: TRBV7-2
d_gene: -
j_gene: TRBJ2-2
CDR3aa: CASSLGGAGVFTGELFF
CDR3nt: TGTGCCAGCAGCTTAGGGGGGGCAGGGGTGTTCACCGGGGAGCTGTTTTTT

abundance: -
v_gene: TRBV11-2
d_gene: -
j_gene: TRBJ2-5
CDR3aa: CASSMRLSQETQYF
CDR3nt: TGTGCCAGCAGCATGCGACTATCGCAAGAGACCCAGTACTTC

abundance: -
v_gene: TRBV20-1
d_gene: -
j_gene: TRBJ2-6
CDR3aa: CSARDGRLQGANVLTF
CDR3nt: TGCAGTGCTAGAGATGGAAGGTTACAAGGGGCCAACGTCCTGACTTTC

abundance: -
v_gene: TRBV7-2
d_gene: -
j_gene: TRBJ1-2
CDR3aa: CASSQGLRGYTF
CDR3nt: TGTGCCAGCAGCCAGGGACTTAGGGGCTACACCTTC

abundance: -
v_gene: TRBV27
d_gene: -
j_gene: TRBJ1-4
CDR3aa: CASSFRWDEKLFF
CDR3nt: TGTGCCAGCAGTTTCCGCTGGGATGAAAAACTGTTTTTT

abundance: -
v_gene: TRBV12-3/TRBV12-4
d_gene: -
j_gene: TRBJ2-5
CDR3aa: CASGLGRERKTQYF
CDR3nt: TGTGCCAGCGGCCTGGGCAGGGAACGGAAGACCCAGTACTTC

abundance: -
v_gene: TRBV10-1
d_gene: TRBD2
j_gene: TRBJ2-1
CDR3aa: CVSSELAGEGWNEQFF
CDR3nt: TGCGTCAGCAGTGAGTTGGCGGGAGAGGGGTGGAATGAGCAGTTCTTC